Sequencing of this T cell receptor (beta chain) was carried out in a study of cytomegalovirus exposure and HLA in healthy donors. The PCR ran on 60 Vbeta and 13 Jbeta primers. Assay used: immunoSEQ multiplex PCR; TCRdb lists only in-frame clones, some missing. The table records some 130,000 clones, roughly 72% of them present only once. This clone was seen a few times. This CDR3 region has 15 residues. The germline V gene has CDR1 LNHDA and CDR2 SQIVND (reference sequence). With 2 bases clipped from V and 4 bases from J, the junction kept 5 bases outside the gene matches. The gene calls are TRBV19 and TRBJ2-7; 10 bases are a match to TRBD1. The sequence derives from a male donor in good health and CMV-seronegative. The sample was PBMCs. CDR3 coding DNA: TGTGCCAGTAGTATACTACCGGGACAGGGGTACGAGCAGTACTTC. It specifies CASSILPGQGYEQYF.